The T cell receptor beta chain under discussion was sequenced for a study of shared T cell receptors in the human thymus. Germline V gene data show CDR1 as SGHAT and CDR2 as FQNNGV. Trimming removed 5 bases from V and 2 bases from J; junction bases left unmatched: 11. This CDR3 has 18 amino acids. The protocol was immunoSEQ multiplex PCR, while the TCRdb copy is restricted to in-frame clones and leaves out a portion. Of approximately 580,000 clones detected, around three quarters appear once; the ten largest clones hold around 0.012%. This clone turned up a few times. The same data also contributed to another study, on human thymus T cells.

The V call is TRBV11-2, the J call TRBJ2-7, with 14 bases identical to TRBD2. The receptor was derived from a boy under two years old with a congenital heart defect. Sequencing input: thymocytes. CDR3 region: CASSPGTSGSPTTYEQYF. In DNA form, the CDR3 reads TGTGCCAGCAGCCCCGGGACTAGCGGGAGCCCAACGACCTACGAGCAGTACTTC.